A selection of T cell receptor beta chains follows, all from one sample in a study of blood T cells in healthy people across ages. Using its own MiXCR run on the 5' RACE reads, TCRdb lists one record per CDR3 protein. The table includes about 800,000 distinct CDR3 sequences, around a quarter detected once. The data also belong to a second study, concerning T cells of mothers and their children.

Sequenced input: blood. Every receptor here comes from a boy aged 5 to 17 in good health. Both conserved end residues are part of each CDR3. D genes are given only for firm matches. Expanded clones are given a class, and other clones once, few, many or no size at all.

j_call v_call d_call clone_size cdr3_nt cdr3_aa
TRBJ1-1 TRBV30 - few TGTGCCTGGAGGCAAAATAAAGGGACAAAGAACACTGAAGCTTTCTTT CAWRQNKGTKNTEAFF
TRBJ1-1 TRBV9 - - TGTGCCAGCAGCGTAGCAGGAGCCCGAACTGAAGCTTTCTTT CASSVAGARTEAFF
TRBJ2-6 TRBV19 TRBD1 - TGTGCCAGTAGTATTGGACAGGGGAGCTCTGGGGCCAACGTCCTGACTTTC CASSIGQGSSGANVLTF
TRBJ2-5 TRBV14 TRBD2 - TGTGCCAGCAGCCAGGAACGACTAGCGAGCTTTCAAGAGACCCAGTACTTC CASSQERLASFQETQYF
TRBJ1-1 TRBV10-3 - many TGTGCCATCAGTGAGGGATTCATGAACACTGAAGCTTTCTTT CAISEGFMNTEAFF
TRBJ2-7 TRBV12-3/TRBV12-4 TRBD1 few TGTGCCAGCAGTGCACAGCAGGGGGCCATACTCAACGAGCAGTACTTC CASSAQQGAILNEQYF
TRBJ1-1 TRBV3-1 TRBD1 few TGTGCCAGCAGCCGTTACGGACAGGGTCCTGATCGCGCTTTCTTT CASSRYGQGPDRAFF
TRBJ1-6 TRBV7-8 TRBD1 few TGTGCCAGCAGCTTAGGAGGGACAGATTATTCACCCCTCCACTTT CASSLGGTDYSPLHF
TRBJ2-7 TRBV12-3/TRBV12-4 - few TGTGCCAGCAGTCCCCCAGAGATCTACGAGCAGTACTTC CASSPPEIYEQYF
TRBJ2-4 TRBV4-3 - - TGCGCCAGCAGCCAGGACGCTCAGGGAACCGACGGGGTTCAGTACTTC CASSQDAQGTDGVQYF
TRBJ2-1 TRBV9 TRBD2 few TGTGCCAGCAGCGTAGCCGGGCCTAGCGGGTACAGCTCCTACAATGAGCAGTTCTTC CASSVAGPSGYSSYNEQFF
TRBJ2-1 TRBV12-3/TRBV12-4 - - TGTGCCAGCAGTTCTGGACCAGGCGAGCAGTTCTTC CASSSGPGEQFF
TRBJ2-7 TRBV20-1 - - TGCAGTGCTAGCCGGGACATGTCCTACGAGCAGTACTTC CSASRDMSYEQYF
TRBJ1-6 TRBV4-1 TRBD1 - TGCGCCAGCAGCCAGGACAGGCGGAATTCACCCCTCCACTTT CASSQDRRNSPLHF
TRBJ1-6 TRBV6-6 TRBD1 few TGTGCCAGCAGTCCGCTCTCCCGACAGGGGGCATCACCCCTCCACTTT CASSPLSRQGASPLHF
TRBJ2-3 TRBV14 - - TGTGCCAGCAGCCAAGATGGTGGTACCACAGATACGCAGTATTTT CASSQDGGTTDTQYF
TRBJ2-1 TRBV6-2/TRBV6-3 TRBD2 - TGTGCCAGCAGTTACTGGACTAGCGGGAGGTTCCATGAGCAGTTCTTC CASSYWTSGRFHEQFF
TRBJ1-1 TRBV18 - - TGTGCCAGCTCACGACAGCCTGAAACTGAAGCTTTCTTT CASSRQPETEAFF
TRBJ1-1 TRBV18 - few TGTGCCAGCTCACGGAAAGGTTCGGAAACTTTCTTT CASSRKGSETFF
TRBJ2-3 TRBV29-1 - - TGCAGCGTTGAAGATGCTGGCTACACAGATACGCAGTATTTT CSVEDAGYTDTQYF
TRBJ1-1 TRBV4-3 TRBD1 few TGCGCCAGCAGCCAAGATGCGCAGGGGGCAACGAACACTGAAGCTTTCTTT CASSQDAQGATNTEAFF
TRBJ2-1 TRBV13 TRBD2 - TGTGCCAGCAGCTCCTTCCCCTCTAGCGGTTCGGGAGAGCAGTTCTTC CASSSFPSSGSGEQFF
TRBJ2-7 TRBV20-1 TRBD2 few TGCAGTGCTTTGAGACTAGCGGGAGGGTCGGGTTTTTACGAGCAGTACTTC CSALRLAGGSGFYEQYF
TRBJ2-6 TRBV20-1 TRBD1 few TGCAGTGCGCTGGACAGGGTTGGGGCCAACGTCCTGACTTTC CSALDRVGANVLTF
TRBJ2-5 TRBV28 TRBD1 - TGTGCCAGCAGTGGGGGCGGTACAGGGGTGGGTGAGCAGTACTTC CASSGGGTGVGEQYF
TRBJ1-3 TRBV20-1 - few TGCAGTGCTAGATCGGCAGGAGCTGGAAACACCATATATTTT CSARSAGAGNTIYF
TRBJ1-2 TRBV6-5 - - TGTGCCAGCAGTTACTCAAATTTGGGAGCGGTAGGGACTTATGGCCACACCTTC CASSYSNLGAVGTYGHTF
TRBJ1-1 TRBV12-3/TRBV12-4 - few TGTGCCAGCAGACCGGGGAGACGGATGAACACTGAAGCTTTCTTT CASRPGRRMNTEAFF
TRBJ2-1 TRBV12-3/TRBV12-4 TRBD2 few TGTGCCAGCAGTCTCCCGCTAGCGGACTCCTACAATGAGCAGTTCTTC CASSLPLADSYNEQFF
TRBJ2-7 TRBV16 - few TGTGCCAGCAGCCAATCGATCGGGGCGAACGAGCAGTACTTC CASSQSIGANEQYF
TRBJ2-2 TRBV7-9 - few TGTGCCAGCAGCTTAGCGTATATGACAGACACCGGGGAGCTGTTTTTT CASSLAYMTDTGELFF
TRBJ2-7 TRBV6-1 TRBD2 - TGTGCCAGCAGTGAGATCGGACTAGTTCTCGAGCAGTACTTC CASSEIGLVLEQYF
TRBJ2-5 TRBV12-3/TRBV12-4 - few TGTGCCAGCAGTTCCCTCACCGACTGGAAAGAGACCCAGTACTTC CASSSLTDWKETQYF
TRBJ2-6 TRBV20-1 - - TGCAGTGCTAGGACGGGACGAGACTCTGGGGCCAACGTCCTGACTTTC CSARTGRDSGANVLTF
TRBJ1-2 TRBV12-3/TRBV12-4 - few TGTGCCAGCAGCGAGACAGAGAACTATGGCTACACCTTC CASSETENYGYTF
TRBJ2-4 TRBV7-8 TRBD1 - TGTGCCAGCAGCGCACGGACAGGGGAGGGCAACGTTGCTAGAAACATTCAGTACTTC CASSARTGEGNVARNIQYF
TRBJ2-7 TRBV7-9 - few TGTGCCAGCAGCTCCGGGACACTCGGCGCCTACGAGCAGTACTTC CASSSGTLGAYEQYF
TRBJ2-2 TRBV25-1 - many TGTGCCAGCAGTGAGCGATGGAGCACCGGGGAGCTGTTTTTT CASSERWSTGELFF
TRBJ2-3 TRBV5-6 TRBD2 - TGTGCCAGCAGCTTGTTCGGGGGGGACGCAGATACGCAGTATTTT CASSLFGGDADTQYF
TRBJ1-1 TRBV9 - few TGTGCCAGCAGCGTAGGTGGCAGCACTGGAGCTTTCTTT CASSVGGSTGAFF
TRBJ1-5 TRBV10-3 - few TGTGCCATCAGTGAGGGGCTCGGGCAGCCCCAGCATTTT CAISEGLGQPQHF
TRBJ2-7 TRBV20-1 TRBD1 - TGCAGTGCTAGGGTCGATGGGGCAGGGGGCTACGAGCAGTACTTC CSARVDGAGGYEQYF
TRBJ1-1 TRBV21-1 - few TGTGCCAGCAGCAAAGAAGGGAACCACAGGGACGCTTTCTTT CASSKEGNHRDAFF
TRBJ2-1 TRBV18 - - TGTGCCAGCTCACGTGAGGCAGGGCGTAAGGGTGAGCAGTTCTTC CASSREAGRKGEQFF
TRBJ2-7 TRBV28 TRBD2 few TGTGCCAGCAGTCCGTATACTAGCGACTACATGGGTGGGCAGTACTTC CASSPYTSDYMGGQYF
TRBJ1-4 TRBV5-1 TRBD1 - TGCGCCAGCAGCTTTGGGACAGCCTCTAATGAAAAACTGTTTTTT CASSFGTASNEKLFF
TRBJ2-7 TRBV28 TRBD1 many TGTGCCAGCAGTTTCTTCAGGGGGACCTACGAGCAGTACTTC CASSFFRGTYEQYF
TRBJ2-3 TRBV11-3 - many TGTGCCAGCAGCGGAGCCCAGGGAGATACGCAGTATTTT CASSGAQGDTQYF
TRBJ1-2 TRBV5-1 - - TGCGCCAGCAGATATTGGGGGAGCGGTTATGGCTACACCTTC CASRYWGSGYGYTF
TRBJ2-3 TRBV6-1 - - TGTGCCAGCAGTGAACGGGACAGCACAGATACGCAGTATTTT CASSERDSTDTQYF
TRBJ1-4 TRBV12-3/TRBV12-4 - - TGTGCCAGCAGTCCCGGACAGCGACTAGTTGAAAAACTGTTTTTT CASSPGQRLVEKLFF
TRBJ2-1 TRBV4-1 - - TGCGCCAGCAGCCAAGAGGACGGGGACAATGAGCAGTTCTTC CASSQEDGDNEQFF
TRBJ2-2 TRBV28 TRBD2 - TGTGCCAGCGGGACTAGCTGGTCGGGCACCGGGGAGCTGTTTTTT CASGTSWSGTGELFF